Given below is one T cell receptor (beta chain) in context. Its antigen remains unidentified. V was pared by 1 base and J by 3 bases, with 16 bases between. The germline gives CDR1 DFQATT, CDR2 SNEGSKA (reference sequence). This CDR3 comprises 15 residues. Graves' hyperthyroidism was deemed stable given no ophthalmopathy progression within 18 months. Each patient was aged 18 to 65 and had newly diagnosed hyperthyroidism of under 2 months' duration. This sample is drawn from a study of T cells in Graves' hyperthyroidism and ophthalmopathy. About the study: Once the initial diagnosis was made, peripheral blood was obtained before any treatment. General study results and limits: Also found in blood were most expanded thyroid clonotypes above 0.001.

Researchers took RNA transcripts and amplified the TCR beta CDR3 regions from them. During a first-round RT-PCR of the TCR CDR3, the HTBI primer set was used. TCRdb passed the multiplex PCR reads through MiXCR, listing each CDR3 protein once. The sample lists around 400,000 distinct CDR3 sequences; around 25% were seen once. The sequence was obtained from a man over 45 with Graves' hyperthyroidism. The gene calls are TRBV20-1 and TRBJ2-7; tentative D call: TRBD2 (6 bases). Material: blood. In nucleotides, the CDR3 is TGCAGTGCTAGAGGGGTCGCGGGGTCCGGCTACGAGCAGTACTTC. Protein product: CSARGVAGSGYEQYF.